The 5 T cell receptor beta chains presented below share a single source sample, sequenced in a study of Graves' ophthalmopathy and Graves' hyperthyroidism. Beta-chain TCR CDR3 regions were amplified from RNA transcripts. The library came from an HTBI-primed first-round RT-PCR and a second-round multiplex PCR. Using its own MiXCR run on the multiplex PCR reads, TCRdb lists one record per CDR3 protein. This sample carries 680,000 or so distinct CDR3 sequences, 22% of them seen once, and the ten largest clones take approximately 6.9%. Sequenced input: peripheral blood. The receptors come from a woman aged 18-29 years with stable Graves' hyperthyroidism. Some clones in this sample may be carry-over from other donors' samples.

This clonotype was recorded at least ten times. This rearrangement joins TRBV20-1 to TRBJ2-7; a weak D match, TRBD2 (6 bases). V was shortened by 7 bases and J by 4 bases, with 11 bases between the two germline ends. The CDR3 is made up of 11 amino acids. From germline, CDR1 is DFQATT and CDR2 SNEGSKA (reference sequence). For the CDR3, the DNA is TGCAGTGTTGGGGACTTTTACGAGCAGTACTTC. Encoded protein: CSVGDFYEQYF.

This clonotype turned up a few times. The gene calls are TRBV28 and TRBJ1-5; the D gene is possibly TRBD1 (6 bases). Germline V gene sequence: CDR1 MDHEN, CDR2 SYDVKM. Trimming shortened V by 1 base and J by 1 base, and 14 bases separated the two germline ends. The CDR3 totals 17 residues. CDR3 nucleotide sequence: TGTGCCAGCAGTTTATTAACGAACAGGGCAAGCAATCAGCCCCAGCATTTT. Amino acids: CASSLLTNRASNQPQHF. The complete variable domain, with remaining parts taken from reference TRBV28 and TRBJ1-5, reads DVKVTQSSRYLVKRTGEKVFLECVQDMDHENMFWYRQDPGLGLRLIYFSYDVKMKEKGDIPEGYSVSREKKERFSLILESASTNQTSMYLCASSLLTNRASNQPQHFGDGTRLSIL.

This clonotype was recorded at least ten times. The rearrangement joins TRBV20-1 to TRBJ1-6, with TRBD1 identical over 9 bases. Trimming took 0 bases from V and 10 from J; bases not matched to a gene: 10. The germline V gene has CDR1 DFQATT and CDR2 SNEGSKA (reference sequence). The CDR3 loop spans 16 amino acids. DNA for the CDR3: TGCAGTGCTAGAGATAACCCGGGACAGGGTGGGTCACCCCTCCACTTT. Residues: CSARDNPGQGGSPLHF.

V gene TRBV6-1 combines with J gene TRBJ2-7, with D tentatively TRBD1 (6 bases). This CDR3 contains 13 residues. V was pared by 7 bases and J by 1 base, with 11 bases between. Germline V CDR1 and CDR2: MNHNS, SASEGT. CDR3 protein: CASTYRESYEQYF. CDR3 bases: TGTGCCAGCACCTACAGGGAGTCCTACGAGCAGTACTTC.

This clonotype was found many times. The CDR3 sequence: CASSPDSTTLLVEAFF. Here the CDR3 DNA reads TGCGCCAGCAGCCCCGACAGCACCACACTGTTAGTTGAAGCTTTCTTT. The chain recombines TRBV5-1 with TRBJ1-1, with D perhaps TRBD1 (5 bases). The CDR3 is 16 amino acids. Trimming took off 4 bases at V and 7 bases at J, with 23 bases between the two ends. From germline, CDR1 is SGHRS and CDR2 YFSETQ.